This T cell receptor beta chain originates from a study of blood T cells in healthy people across ages. General study findings and limits: The study found more naive CD4+ cells and higher diversity in long-lived than aged donors.

Unmatched junction bases numbered 4, after V lost 6 bases and J lost 9 bases. The CDR3 is made up of 13 amino acids. CDR1 and CDR2 (germline): MNHEY, SVGAGI. Every donor gave roughly 9.6 milliliters of peripheral blood. This clonotype was detected ten times or more. Its specificity is not known. Sample-barcoded 5' priming and a J-beta primer mix drove a second PCR of about 6 to 11 cycles. Each cDNA was tagged by a template-switch adaptor containing 12 random nucleotides. Each sample provided no less than 3 million CDR3-containing paired-end reads. TCRdb redid the calling of the 5' RACE reads with MiXCR, one entry per CDR3 protein. The table lists 1.5 million to 2 million distinct CDR3 sequences, around half of them singletons, with more than 2% in the top ten.

This chain joins TRBV6-5 and TRBJ2-6; 8 nucleotides line up with TRBD1. Specimen: blood. This TCR was sampled from a middle-aged woman in good health. CDR3 protein: CASSPDRVNVLTF. The CDR3 DNA is TGTGCCAGCAGCCCGGACAGGGTCAACGTCCTGACTTTC.